This T cell receptor beta chain comes out of a study of blood T cell repertoires in COVID-19. Produced via immunoSEQ multiplex PCR; TCRdb's table is partial and in-frame only. The repertoire includes 300,000 to 400,000 clones, 88% of them detected once, and around 0.91% sits in the top ten. The V gene end was trimmed by 5 bases and the J gene end by 5 bases; junction bases not matched to a gene: 12. The CDR3 consists of 19 residues. From germline, CDR1 is SGHVS and CDR2 FQNEAQ. The sequenced sample consisted of PBMCs or T cells enriched from blood (not recorded which). The rearrangement links TRBV7-8 to TRBJ2-2; 15 nucleotides align to TRBD2. The TCR sequence derives from a woman in her 30s with acute COVID-19. The CDR3: CASSTRTSGGAVGTGELFF. The CDR3 DNA reads TGTGCCAGCAGCACCCGGACTAGCGGGGGGGCTGTAGGGACCGGGGAGCTGTTTTTT.